This TCR beta chain comes out of a study of T cells in Graves' hyperthyroidism and ophthalmopathy. Study results and limitations: The authors' 13 V-J model separated ophthalmopathy from stable hyperthyroidism.

The sample holds many counts of this clonotype. Its antigen is currently unknown. Clinical symptoms, serum thyroxine, TRAb, thyroid ultrasound and orbital computed tomography established diagnosis. The source of the PBMCs was approximately 10 ml of fresh peripheral blood. TCR beta CDR3 sequences were amplified from RNA transcripts. Using the HTBI primer set, a first-round RT-PCR was run on the TCR CDR3. Using its own MiXCR run on the multiplex PCR reads, TCRdb lists one record per CDR3 protein. This table has hundreds of thousands of distinct CDR3 sequences, less than 25% appearing once. The TCR was taken from a young man with Graves' ophthalmopathy. The sequencing sample was made of blood.

The CDR3 protein is CSALDRGFLVTGELFF. CDR3 in DNA: TGCAGTGCTTTGGACAGGGGATTTCTCGTAACCGGGGAGCTGTTTTTT. The rearrangement links TRBV20-1 to TRBJ2-2; 9 nucleotides align to TRBD1. V was pared by 5 bases and J by 5 bases, with 12 bases of the junction left unmatched. The CDR3 totals 16 residues. Per the germline V gene, CDR1 is DFQATT and CDR2 is SNEGSKA (reference sequence).